The T cell receptor beta chain described here comes from a study of blood T cell repertoires in COVID-19. Study overall: Samples of COVID-19 (acute and convalescent) were obtained from the United States, Italy and Spain. PBMCs, B-cell-depleted T cells, or T cells were the source of the cDNA or gDNA that made up the material.

Germline values: CDR1 SGHDT, CDR2 YYEEEE. The CDR3 runs 16 residues. J gave up 8 bases and V 3 bases, and 12 bases lay outside the gene matches. The table came from immunoSEQ multiplex PCR; TCRdb's copy has only in-frame clones and leaves some out. Among around 78,000 clones listed, more than 75% were seen once. This clonotype was obtained from a woman aged 55-69 years with acute or convalescent COVID-19. The gene calls are TRBV5-6 and TRBJ2-1; 9 positions match TRBD2. Sequenced material: peripheral blood. The CDR3 region has the DNA TGTGCCAGCAGCTCTCCCGGGACTAGCCTGAGGGATGAGCAGTTCTTC. Translation: CASSSPGTSLRDEQFF.